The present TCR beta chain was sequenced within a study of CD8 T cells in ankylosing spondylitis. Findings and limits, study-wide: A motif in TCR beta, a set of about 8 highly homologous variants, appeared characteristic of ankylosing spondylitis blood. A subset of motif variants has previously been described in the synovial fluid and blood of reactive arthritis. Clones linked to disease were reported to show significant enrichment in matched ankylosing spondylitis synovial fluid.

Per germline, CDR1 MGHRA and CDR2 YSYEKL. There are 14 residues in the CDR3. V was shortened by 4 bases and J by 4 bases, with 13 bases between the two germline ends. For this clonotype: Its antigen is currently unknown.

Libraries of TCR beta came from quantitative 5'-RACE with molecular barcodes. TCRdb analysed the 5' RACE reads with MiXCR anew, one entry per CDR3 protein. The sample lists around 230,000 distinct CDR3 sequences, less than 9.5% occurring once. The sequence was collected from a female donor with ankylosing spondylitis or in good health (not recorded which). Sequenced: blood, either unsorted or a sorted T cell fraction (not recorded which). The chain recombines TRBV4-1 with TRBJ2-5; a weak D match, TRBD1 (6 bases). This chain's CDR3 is CASSPNLGGETQYF. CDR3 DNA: TGCGCCAGCAGCCCCAATCTAGGGGGAGAGACCCAGTACTTC.